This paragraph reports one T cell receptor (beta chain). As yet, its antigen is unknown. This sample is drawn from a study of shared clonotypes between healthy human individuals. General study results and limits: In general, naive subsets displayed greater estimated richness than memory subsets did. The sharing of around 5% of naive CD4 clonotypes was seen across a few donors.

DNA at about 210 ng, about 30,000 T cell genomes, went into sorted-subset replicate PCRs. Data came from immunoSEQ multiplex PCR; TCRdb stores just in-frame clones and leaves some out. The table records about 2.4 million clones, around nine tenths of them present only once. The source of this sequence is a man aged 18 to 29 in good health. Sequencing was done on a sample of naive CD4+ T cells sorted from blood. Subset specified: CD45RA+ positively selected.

The DNA of the CDR3 is TGTGCCAGCAGCTCCCGACAGGGGATTGAGCAGTTCTTC. It specifies CASSSRQGIEQFF. V and J are TRBV7-2 and TRBJ2-1; 8 positions agree with TRBD1. The CDR3 extends over 13 amino acids. Per the germline V gene, CDR1 is SGHTA and CDR2 is FQGNSA. V lost 4 bases to trimming and J lost 9 bases; unmatched junction nucleotides: 5.